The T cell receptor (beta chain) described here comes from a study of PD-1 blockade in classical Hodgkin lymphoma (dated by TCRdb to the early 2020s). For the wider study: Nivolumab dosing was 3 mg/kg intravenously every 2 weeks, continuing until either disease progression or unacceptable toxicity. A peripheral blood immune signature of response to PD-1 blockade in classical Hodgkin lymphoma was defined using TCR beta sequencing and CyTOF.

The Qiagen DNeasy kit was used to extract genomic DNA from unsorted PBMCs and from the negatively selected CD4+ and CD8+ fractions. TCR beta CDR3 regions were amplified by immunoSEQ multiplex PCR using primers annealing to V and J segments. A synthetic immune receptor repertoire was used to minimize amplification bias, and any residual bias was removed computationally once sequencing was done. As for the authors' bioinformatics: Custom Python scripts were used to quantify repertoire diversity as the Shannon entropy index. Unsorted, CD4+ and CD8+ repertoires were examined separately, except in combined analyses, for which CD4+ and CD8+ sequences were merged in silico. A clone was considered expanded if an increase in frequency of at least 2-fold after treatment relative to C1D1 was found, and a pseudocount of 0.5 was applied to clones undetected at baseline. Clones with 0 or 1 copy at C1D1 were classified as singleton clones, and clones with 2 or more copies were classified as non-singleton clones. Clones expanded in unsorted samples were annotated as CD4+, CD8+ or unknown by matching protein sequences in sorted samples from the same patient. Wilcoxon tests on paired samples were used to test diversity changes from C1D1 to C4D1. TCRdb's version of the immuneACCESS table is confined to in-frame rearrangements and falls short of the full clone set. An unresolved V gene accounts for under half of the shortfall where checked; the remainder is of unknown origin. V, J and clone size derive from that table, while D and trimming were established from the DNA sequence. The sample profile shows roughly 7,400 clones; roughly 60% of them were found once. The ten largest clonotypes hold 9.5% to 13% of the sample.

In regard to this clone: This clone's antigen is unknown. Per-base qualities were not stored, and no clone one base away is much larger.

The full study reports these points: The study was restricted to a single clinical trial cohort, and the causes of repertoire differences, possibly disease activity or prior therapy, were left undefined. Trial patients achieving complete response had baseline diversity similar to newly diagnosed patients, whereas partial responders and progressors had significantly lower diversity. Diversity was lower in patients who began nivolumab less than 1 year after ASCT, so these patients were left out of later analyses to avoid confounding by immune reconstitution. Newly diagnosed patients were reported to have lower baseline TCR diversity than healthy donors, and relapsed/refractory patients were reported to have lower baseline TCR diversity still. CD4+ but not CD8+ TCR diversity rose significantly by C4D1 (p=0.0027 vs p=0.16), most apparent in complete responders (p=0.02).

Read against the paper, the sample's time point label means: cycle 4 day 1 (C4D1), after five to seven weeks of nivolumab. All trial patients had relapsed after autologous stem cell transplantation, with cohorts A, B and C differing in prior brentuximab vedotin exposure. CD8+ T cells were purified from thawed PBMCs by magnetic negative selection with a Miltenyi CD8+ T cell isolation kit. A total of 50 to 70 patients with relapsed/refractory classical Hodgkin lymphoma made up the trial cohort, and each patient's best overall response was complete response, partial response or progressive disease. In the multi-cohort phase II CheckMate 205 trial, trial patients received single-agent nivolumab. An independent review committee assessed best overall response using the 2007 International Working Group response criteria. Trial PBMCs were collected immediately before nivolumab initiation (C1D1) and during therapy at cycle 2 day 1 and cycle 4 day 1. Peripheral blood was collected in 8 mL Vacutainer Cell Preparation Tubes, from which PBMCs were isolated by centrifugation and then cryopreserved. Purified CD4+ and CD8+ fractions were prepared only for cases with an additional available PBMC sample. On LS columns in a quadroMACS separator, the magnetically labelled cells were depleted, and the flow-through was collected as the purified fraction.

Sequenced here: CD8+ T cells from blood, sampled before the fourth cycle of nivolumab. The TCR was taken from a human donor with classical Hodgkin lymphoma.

The CDR3 corresponds to CASSTSGTSSDTQYF. The DNA sequence is given as TGCGCCAGCAGCACCTCCGGGACTAGTTCAGATACGCAGTATTTT. The chain joins TRBV4-1 to TRBJ2-3, with TRBD2 identical over 8 junction bases. Looking up the germline V gene yields CDR1 MGHRA and CDR2 YSYEKL. Compared with germline, V lacks 5 bases and J lacks 4 bases; bases without a gene match: 8. The CDR3 goes from the cysteine to the phenylalanine over 15 residues. The only DNA kept is the CDR3, 45 bases in frame from the first base.